This T cell receptor (beta chain) was found in a study of T cell responses to AZD1222 COVID-19 vaccine. Study-level points and caveats: Spike-specific TCR repertoires showed rising breadth and depth after two AZD1222 doses.

With respect to this clone: Its cognate antigen is unknown.

Per germline, CDR1 KGHSY and CDR2 FQNENV. The CDR3 covers 16 residues. V was trimmed by 1 base and J by 2 bases, leaving 12 bases between them. The data were produced by immunoSEQ multiplex PCR, yet TCRdb's version contains in-frame clones alone and is incomplete. The table includes under 120,000 clones, just under 95% detected once. The origin of this receptor is an adult in good health. J is TRBJ1-5 and V is TRBV16, with D unclear. The sequences come from peripheral blood, collected on day 0 of AZD1222 vaccination. CDR3 DNA: TGTGCCAGCAGCCAATTCGGGTCCATAGGCAATCAGCCCCAGCATTTT. It is translated as CASSQFGSIGNQPQHF.